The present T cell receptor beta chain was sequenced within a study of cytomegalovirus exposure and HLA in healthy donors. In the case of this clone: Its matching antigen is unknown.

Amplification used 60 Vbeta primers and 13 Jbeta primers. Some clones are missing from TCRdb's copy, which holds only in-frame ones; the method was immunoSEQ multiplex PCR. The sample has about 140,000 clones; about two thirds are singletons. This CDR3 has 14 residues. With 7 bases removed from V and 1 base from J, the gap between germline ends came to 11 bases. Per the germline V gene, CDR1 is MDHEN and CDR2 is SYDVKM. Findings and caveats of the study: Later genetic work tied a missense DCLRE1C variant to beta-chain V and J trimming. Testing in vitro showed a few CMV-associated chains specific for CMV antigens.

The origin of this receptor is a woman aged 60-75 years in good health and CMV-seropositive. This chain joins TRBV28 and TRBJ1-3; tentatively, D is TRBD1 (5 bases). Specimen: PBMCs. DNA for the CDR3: TGTGCCAGCATTCAGGGCAGGTCTGGAAACACCATATATTTT. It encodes CASIQGRSGNTIYF.